This TCR beta chain was retrieved from a study of cytomegalovirus exposure and HLA in healthy donors. Study in general: It was reported in a later analysis that the same platform had been used for the 120 or so validation repertoires as for the approximately 700 first-cohort repertoires.

Trimming left V 10 bases short and J 5 bases short, with 18 bases between. The CDR3 spans 13 residues. The V gene's germline CDR1 is MDHEN and CDR2 SYDVKM. Libraries were prepared by immunoSEQ multiplex PCR; TCRdb keeps only in-frame clonotypes and omits some of them. Here the sample spans 250,000 to 400,000 clones, roughly nine tenths being singletons. Notes on the study in general: In vitro checks showed that a few CMV-associated chains really do target CMV antigens. It was reportedly the case that the classifier diagnosed cytomegalovirus status with high specificity and sensitivity.

With respect to this clone: Its antigen is unidentified.

This TCR came from a woman aged 25 to 39 in good health and CMV-seropositive. The source material was PBMCs. This chain links TRBV28 with TRBJ2-7; D remains unclear. The CDR3 region is CATLTVLFHEQYF. In DNA, the CDR3 is TGTGCCACCCTGACGGTCCTCTTCCACGAGCAGTACTTC.